The 7 T cell receptor beta chains given below trace back to one sample, sequenced in a study of identical twins. From the 5' RACE reads, TCRdb called clonotypes with MiXCR, one entry per CDR3 protein. Of 1.5 million or so distinct CDR3 sequences in the sample, 32% were seen once. Specimen: cord blood. All receptors derive from a newborn girl in good health.

The V gene is TRBV30, the J gene TRBJ1-5; TRBD1 matches at 10 bases. After removal of 5 bases from V and 2 bases from J, the junction contained 0 bases not matched to a gene. Looked up from germline, CDR1 is GTSNPN and CDR2 is SVGIG (reference sequence). The CDR3 sequence is 13 residues long. CDR3 loop: CAWGTGGNQPQHF. CDR3 bases: TGTGCCTGGGGGACAGGGGGCAATCAGCCCCAGCATTTT.

This clonotype was seen a handful of times. The chain links TRBV20-1 to TRBJ2-1; TRBD2 matches 9 bases. The J call may be incorrect, as the DNA end agrees better with TRBJ2-7. The CDR3 consists of 14 residues. Germline loops: CDR1 DFQATT, CDR2 SNEGSKA (reference sequence). The CDR3 loop is CSASITSGYNEQYF. CDR3 bases: TGCAGTGCTAGCATAACTAGCGGGTACAATGAGCAGTACTTC.

About this clonotype itself: A much larger clone differs by one base, so this may be a read error. The V and J genes are TRBV4-1 and TRBJ2-7; 11 nucleotides align to TRBD2. V dropped 6 bases and J dropped 7; count of bases not matched to a gene: 11. CDR1 MGHRA and CDR2 YSYEKL come from the germline V gene. The CDR3 has 15 amino acids. CDR3 coding DNA: TGCGCCAGCAGACAAACTAGCGGGAGTCGGAATGAGCAGTACTTC. Protein: CASRQTSGSRNEQYF.

This clonotype was seen only a few times. V usage is TRBV12-3 or TRBV12-4 and J usage is TRBJ1-1; D perhaps matches TRBD1 (5 bases). This CDR3 contains 12 residues. The germline V and J ends were trimmed by 5 bases and 2 bases, with 6 bases remaining between them. The CDR3 sequence is CASSGDNTEAFF. CDR3 DNA sequence: TGTGCCAGCAGTGGGGACAACACTGAAGCTTTCTTT.

This chain links TRBV3-1 with TRBJ2-4; D perhaps matches TRBD2 (5 bases). The CDR3 is 11 amino acids. V gave up 1 base and J gave up 15 bases, with 10 bases separating them. Germline-derived CDR1 and CDR2 are LGHDT and YNNKEL (reference sequence). Written as DNA, the CDR3 is TGTGCCAGCAGCCAAGGAAACCGGGGGTACTTC. Translation gives CASSQGNRGYF.

The chain employs TRBV30 and TRBJ2-7, with D possibly TRBD1 on 7 matching bases. The V end lost 0 bases, the J end lost 2 bases, and 14 bases lay between the germline ends. The CDR3 length is 15 residues. The germline CDR1 and CDR2 sequences are GTSNPN and SVGIG (reference sequence). Written as DNA, the CDR3 is TGTGCCTGGAGTGTAAGCGGAGGGGGCCCCTACGAGCAGTACTTC. This codes for CAWSVSGGGPYEQYF.

This clonotype occurred a few times. V and J are TRBV2 and TRBJ2-7; D gene ambiguous. This CDR3 comprises 14 residues. The ends were cut back, 4 bases at V and 7 bases at J, with 17 bases in the middle. CDR1 and CDR2 from the germline V gene are SNHLY and FYNNEI. CDR3 loop: CASSASPGLREQYF. DNA for the CDR3: TGTGCCAGCAGTGCCTCTCCGGGTCTCAGGGAGCAGTACTTC.